This note documents a single T cell receptor (beta chain) sequence. Libraries were prepared by immunoSEQ multiplex PCR; TCRdb keeps only in-frame clonotypes and omits some of them. This table holds over 10,000 clones, more than 70% found once. The data originate from a study of blood T cell repertoires in COVID-19. Study overall: Some COVID-19 samples were acute and others convalescent; all came from the United States, Italy and Spain. T cells, B-cell-depleted T cells, or PBMCs supplied cDNA or gDNA.

The V end lost 8 bases, the J end lost 6 bases, and 19 bases lay between the germline ends. This CDR3 has 14 residues. Per the germline V gene, CDR1 is MNHEY and CDR2 is SVGAGI. The chain is built from TRBV6-5 and TRBJ1-1; a weak D match, TRBD1 (5 bases). The TCR comes from a human donor in a cohort sampled during active COVID-19. The sample comprised peripheral blood. CDR3 amino acids: CASGRGGDRAEAFF. The CDR3 nucleotides are TGTGCCAGCGGCCGGGGGGGGGATAGGGCTGAAGCTTTCTTT.